This TCR beta chain was identified in a study of cytomegalovirus exposure and HLA in healthy donors. PCR employed 60 Vbeta and 13 Jbeta primers. Libraries were prepared by immunoSEQ multiplex PCR; TCRdb keeps only in-frame clonotypes and omits some of them. The table records 95,000 to 150,000 clones, about three quarters of them present only once. This CDR3 spans 15 amino acids. V lost 6 bases, J lost 6 bases, and 12 bases stayed unmatched. The germline V gene has CDR1 LNHDA and CDR2 SQIVND (reference sequence). Material for sequencing was PBMCs. The sequence derives from a woman aged 35 to 49 in good health and CMV-seronegative. The chain combines TRBV19 with TRBJ1-2; 8 bases line up with TRBD1. The CDR3 region is CASRRQGSPFDGYTF. The CDR3 nucleotides read TGTGCCAGTAGGAGACAGGGGTCCCCTTTTGATGGCTACACCTTC.